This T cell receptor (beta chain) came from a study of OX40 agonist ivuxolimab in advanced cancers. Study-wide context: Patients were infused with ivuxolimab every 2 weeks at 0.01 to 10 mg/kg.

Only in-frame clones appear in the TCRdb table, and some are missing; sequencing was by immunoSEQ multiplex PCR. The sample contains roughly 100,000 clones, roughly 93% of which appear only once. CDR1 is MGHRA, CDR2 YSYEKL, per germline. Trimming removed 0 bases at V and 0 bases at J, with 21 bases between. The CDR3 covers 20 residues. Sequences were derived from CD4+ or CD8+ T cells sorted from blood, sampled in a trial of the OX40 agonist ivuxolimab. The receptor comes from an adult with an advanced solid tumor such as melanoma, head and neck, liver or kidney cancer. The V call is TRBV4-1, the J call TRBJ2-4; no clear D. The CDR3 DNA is TGCGCCAGCAGCCAAGAGTCCCAAAAATCTATAGTGCGAGCCAAAAACATTCAGTACTTC. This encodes CASSQESQKSIVRAKNIQYF.